Below are 19 T cell receptor beta chains sequenced from a single sample in a study of blood T cell repertoires in COVID-19. The assay was immunoSEQ multiplex PCR, and TCRdb's table has in-frame clones only and misses some. This table holds a few hundred thousand clones, about 90% found once. Input material: PBMCs or T cells enriched from blood (not recorded which). These TCRs come from a woman aged 25-40 years who had recovered from COVID-19.

The rearrangement uses TRBV27 and TRBJ1-5; 7 bases map to TRBD1. The CDR3 is 14 residues long. CDR1 is MNHEY and CDR2 is SMNVEV in the germline V gene (reference sequence). With 5 bases clipped from V and 7 bases from J, the junction kept 8 bases outside the gene matches. The CDR3 nucleotides are TGTGCCAGCAGTAGACAGGGTGAGGAGCAGCCCCAGCATTTT. Encoded protein: CASSRQGEEQPQHF.

This clone was counted a few times. J is TRBJ2-1 and V is TRBV5-6, with 10 nucleotides matching TRBD2. The CDR3 extends over 16 amino acids. Germline-derived CDR1 and CDR2 are SGHDT and YYEEEE. V shed 0 bases, J shed 3 bases, and the junction held 3 bases outside the gene matches. Here the CDR3 reads CASSLASGGRYNEQFF. The DNA for the CDR3 is TGTGCCAGCAGCTTGGCTAGCGGGGGCCGCTACAATGAGCAGTTCTTC.

The chain employs TRBV28 and TRBJ1-2; D gene ambiguous. The CDR3 extends over 15 amino acids. Germline values: CDR1 MDHEN, CDR2 SYDVKM. Deletions cut 4 bases from V and 2 bases from J, with 14 bases between. The CDR3: CASSSPTGKNYGYTF. DNA of the CDR3: TGTGCCAGCAGTTCTCCGACGGGGAAAAACTATGGCTACACCTTC.

This rearrangement joins TRBV5-6 to TRBJ1-2; D uncertain. Between the trimmed V and J ends, which lost 2 bases and 7 bases, there was a span of 21 bases. CDR1 is SGHDT and CDR2 is YYEEEE in the germline V gene. This CDR3 region has 16 residues. The CDR3 region is CASSLNTGSGFSGYTF. The CDR3 coding sequence is TGTGCCAGCAGCTTAAACACGGGGTCCGGGTTTAGTGGCTACACCTTC.

The chain has TRBV12-3 or TRBV12-4 and TRBJ2-7; 7 positions match TRBD1. Trimming removed 7 bases from V and 6 bases from J; junction bases left unmatched: 6. The CDR3 is made up of 12 amino acids. The CDR3 coding sequence is TGTGCCAGCACCCTACAGGGGACCGAGCAGTACTTC. Protein: CASTLQGTEQYF.

The J gene is TRBJ2-7, the V gene TRBV27; D is perhaps TRBD2 (6 bases). This CDR3 has 16 amino acids. The V end was cut by 3 bases, the J end by 6 bases, with 21 bases between. The germline V gene encodes CDR1 MNHEY and CDR2 SMNVEV (reference sequence). The CDR3 DNA reads TGTGCCAGCAGTTTTGCCCTCAGCGGGCCGAACTCCGAGCAGTACTTC. Translation: CASSFALSGPNSEQYF.

The CDR3 DNA is TGTGCCAGCAGCCAAGAAACGACTAGCGGGGGAACCAAAAACATTCAGTACTTC. Amino acid sequence: CASSQETTSGGTKNIQYF. V gene TRBV3-1 (or the pseudogene TRBV3-2) combines with J gene TRBJ2-4; 12 bases line up with TRBD2. Germline V gene lookup returns CDR1 LGHDT and CDR2 YNNKEL (reference sequence). The CDR3 contains 18 residues. Germline trimming cut 0 bases from V and 2 bases from J; bases unmatched to any gene: 5.

A single count supports this clone. This sequence joins TRBV19 and TRBJ2-3, with D perhaps TRBD1 (5 bases). The V end was cut by 8 bases, the J end by 4 bases, with 16 bases between. The CDR3 loop spans 14 amino acids. Germline CDR1 LNHDA, CDR2 SQIVND (reference sequence). The chain's CDR3 is CASLKRGKADTQYF. The CDR3 DNA reads as TGTGCCAGTTTAAAAAGGGGAAAGGCAGATACGCAGTATTTT.

The chain has TRBV5-1 and TRBJ2-1, with a tentative D call TRBD1 (7 bases). Deletions cut 4 bases from V and 6 bases from J, with 23 bases between. The germline V gene has CDR1 SGHRS and CDR2 YFSETQ. CDR3 length: 17 residues. The CDR3 sequence: CASSPARGAFPGNEQFF. The CDR3 bases are TGCGCCAGCAGCCCCGCCAGGGGGGCCTTCCCAGGCAATGAGCAGTTCTTC.

The rearrangement uses TRBV6-5 and TRBJ2-1; 11 nucleotides match TRBD1. V lost 7 bases to trimming and J lost 5 bases; unmatched junction nucleotides: 4. Germline CDR1 is MNHEY and CDR2 is SVGAGI. The CDR3 loop spans 14 amino acids. The CDR3 bases are TGTGCCAGCACCGGACAGGGGGCAAACAATGAGCAGTTCTTC. It encodes CASTGQGANNEQFF.

This rearrangement joins TRBV28 to TRBJ2-1; D might be TRBD1 (5 bases). With 5 bases removed from V and 8 bases from J, the gap between germline ends came to 19 bases. This CDR3 has 15 amino acids. Germline CDR1 MDHEN, CDR2 SYDVKM. CDR3 DNA: TGTGCCAGCAGTCCCGACCGGACACCTCTCGATGAGCAGTTCTTC. This gives the protein CASSPDRTPLDEQFF.

The genes are TRBV7-2 and TRBJ2-5; the match to TRBD1 covers 7 bases. The V and J ends lost 7 bases and 1 base, in that order; junction bases with no gene match: 6. The CDR3 runs 14 residues. The germline V gene has CDR1 SGHTA and CDR2 FQGNSA. CDR3 nucleotides: TGTGCCAGCACTAAACAGGGGTCCCAAGAGACCCAGTACTTC. Translating it yields CASTKQGSQETQYF.

V usage is TRBV3-1 (or the pseudogene TRBV3-2) and J usage is TRBJ2-2; 12 bases fit TRBD2. The V gene's germline CDR1 is LGHDT and CDR2 YNNKEL (reference sequence). With V trimmed by 3 bases and J by 4 bases, 9 bases remained unmatched. The CDR3 is 18 residues long. The CDR3 DNA follows: TGTGCCAGCAGCCAGTGTCTAGCGGGGGGGAGAAGCACCGGGGAGCTGTTTTTT. Translated, it gives CASSQCLAGGRSTGELFF.

This clone was counted a single time. Here the CDR3 reads CAWSVNSNYGYTF. DNA of the CDR3: TGTGCCTGGAGTGTGAACAGTAACTATGGCTACACCTTC. The rearrangement links TRBV30 to TRBJ1-2; D gene ambiguous. CDR1 GTSNPN and CDR2 SVGIG come from the germline V gene (reference sequence). The CDR3 sequence is 13 residues long. V was shortened by 0 bases and J by 1 base, with 6 bases between the two germline ends.

V and J are TRBV5-1 and TRBJ1-5; D is possibly TRBD1 (6 bases). Trimming pared 3 bases from V and 3 bases from J, leaving 13 bases between. From germline, CDR1 is SGHRS and CDR2 YFSETQ. The CDR3 extends over 15 amino acids. The CDR3: CASSSEGGYNQPQHF. As DNA, the CDR3 is TGCGCCAGCAGCTCCGAGGGGGGGTACAATCAGCCCCAGCATTTT.

J is TRBJ2-3 and V is TRBV15; 16 nucleotides line up with TRBD2. V lost 5 bases and J lost 14; bases outside the gene matches: 22. Germline V gene lookup returns CDR1 LNHNV and CDR2 YYDKDF (reference sequence). CDR3 size: 19 residues. The CDR3 DNA follows: TGTGCCACCAGCGCGTCTATCTTTGGGACTAGCGGGGGGGTAAATCGTGTGTATTTT. Protein: CATSASIFGTSGGVNRVYF.

This chain connects TRBV28 to TRBJ2-3; the match to TRBD1 covers 9 bases. Germline assignment: CDR1 MDHEN and CDR2 SYDVKM. Losses at the gene ends were 9 bases for V and 3 bases for J; bases not matched to a gene: 7. The CDR3 totals 14 residues. This chain's CDR3 is CASSGQGITDTQYF. The CDR3, as DNA: TGTGCCAGTTCGGGACAGGGTATAACAGATACGCAGTATTTT.

V is TRBV3-1 (or the pseudogene TRBV3-2) and J is TRBJ1-2, with no clear D. Germline loops: CDR1 LGHDT, CDR2 YNNKEL (reference sequence). The CDR3 runs 13 residues. Trimming took off 4 bases at V and 8 bases at J, with 14 bases between the two ends. The chain's CDR3 is CASSRNGVMGYTF. For the CDR3, the DNA is TGTGCCAGCAGCCGCAACGGGGTCATGGGCTACACCTTC.

J is TRBJ1-1 and V is TRBV27; 9 bases are shared with TRBD1. The CDR3 contains 15 residues. With V trimmed by 6 bases and J by 1 base, 6 bases remained unmatched. CDR1 and CDR2 from the germline V gene are MNHEY and SMNVEV (reference sequence). The CDR3 nucleotides read TGTGCCAGCAGGTCACCGGGACAGGGGAACACTGAAGCTTTCTTT. Its translation: CASRSPGQGNTEAFF.